The entry below gives a single T cell receptor beta chain sequence along with its context. Its antigen is undetermined. This record comes from a study of radiation and T cells in renal cell carcinoma. Study in general: Nephrectomy followed 15 Gy stereotactic body radiation by 4 weeks.

This sample's time point: baseline pretreatment blood. Noted treatment: 15 Gy SBRT to primary tumor, nephrectomy 4 weeks later. Clear cell pathology was present in this patient's renal cell carcinoma. Study-level results: In blood, top tumor clones expanded by 2 weeks, shrinking by 4.

Generated by immunoSEQ multiplex PCR, the TCRdb table keeps only in-frame clones and is missing some. The table includes 150,000 or so clones, about 88% detected once. With 6 bases clipped from V and 1 base from J, the junction kept 2 bases outside the gene matches. The CDR3 sequence is 14 residues long. Germline assignment: CDR1 SNHLY and CDR2 FYNNEI. The sequence was obtained from a woman in her 70s with renal cell carcinoma. Sample: blood, taken from a patient whose treatment included radiotherapy and nephrectomy. The genes are TRBV2 and TRBJ2-7, with TRBD2 matching over 11 bases. CDR3 sequence (DNA): TGTGCCAGCAGAAGGACTAGCGGGTCCTACGAGCAGTACTTC. Translation: CASRRTSGSYEQYF.